This T cell receptor (beta chain) is from a study of cytomegalovirus exposure and HLA in healthy donors. PCR primers comprised 60 Vbeta and 13 Jbeta primers. Profiling relied on immunoSEQ multiplex PCR, and the TCRdb table lists in-frame clones only, not all of them. The data contain about 150,000 clones, approximately 80% of them singletons. Sequenced: PBMCs. The receptor comes from a woman aged 40 to 55 in good health and CMV-seropositive.

The CDR3 coding sequence is TGTGCCAGCGGGCCAAGCGGGGGATCCTACGAGCAGTACTTC. Protein: CASGPSGGSYEQYF. This rearrangement joins TRBV6-5 to TRBJ2-7, with 8 bases lining up with TRBD2. This CDR3 region has 14 residues. V lost 8 bases and J lost 1; bases outside the gene matches: 7. CDR1 is MNHEY, CDR2 SVGAGI, per germline.